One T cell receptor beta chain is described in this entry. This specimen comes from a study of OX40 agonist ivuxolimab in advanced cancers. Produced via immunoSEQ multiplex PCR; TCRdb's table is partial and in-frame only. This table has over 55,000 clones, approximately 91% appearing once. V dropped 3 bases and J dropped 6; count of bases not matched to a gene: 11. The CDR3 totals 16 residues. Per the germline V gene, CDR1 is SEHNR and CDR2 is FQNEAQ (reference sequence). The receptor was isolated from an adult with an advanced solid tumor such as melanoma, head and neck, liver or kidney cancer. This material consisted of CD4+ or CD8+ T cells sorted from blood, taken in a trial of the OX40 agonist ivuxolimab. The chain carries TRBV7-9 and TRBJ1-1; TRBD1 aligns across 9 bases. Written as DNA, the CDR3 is TGTGCCAGCAGCTTTACCGGGACAGGGATGATTTCTGAAGCTTTCTTT. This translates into CASSFTGTGMISEAFF.